This T cell receptor beta chain derives from a study of OX40 agonist ivuxolimab in advanced cancers. Study overall: One hepatocellular carcinoma and a couple of cutaneous melanoma patients partially responded. Study-level points and caveats: Among patients with partial responses at 0.1-3.0 mg/kg, clonal expansion was among the lowest.

With respect to this clone: Its antigen remains unknown.

The germline V gene has CDR1 LNHDA and CDR2 SQIVND (reference sequence). Trimming removed 3 bases at V and 5 bases at J, with 7 bases between. The CDR3 spans 13 residues. The timepoints at which blood was sampled were baseline, cycle 4 day 1, and cycle 7 day 1. Sequenced by immunoSEQ multiplex PCR; TCRdb stores in-frame clones only, minus some. The data show tens of thousands of clones, around 93% seen once. The source is an adult with an advanced solid tumor such as melanoma, head and neck, liver or kidney cancer. The J gene is TRBJ1-4, the V gene TRBV19, with D unclear. The sequences come from CD4+ or CD8+ T cells sorted from blood, collected in a trial of the OX40 agonist ivuxolimab. The CDR3 DNA follows: TGTGCCAGTAGTATCCAAGGGAATGAAAAACTGTTTTTT. Its protein is CASSIQGNEKLFF.